The 8 T cell receptor beta chains listed next were all sequenced from one sample in a study of control samples from healthy donors and cancer patients. Method: immunoSEQ multiplex PCR; TCRdb's copy keeps in-frame clones and lacks some. The table shows around 150,000 clones, with around 96% occurring only once. Sequencing was performed on blood. These receptors were collected from a middle-aged woman in good health.

This clone was seen a single time. The CDR3 coding sequence is TGTGCCAGCAGCTTATCCGGGGAGACGGCTTTCTTT. Translated, it gives CASSLSGETAFF. V usage is TRBV11-2 and J usage is TRBJ1-1; unclear D gene. With 2 bases removed from V and 11 bases from J, the gap between germline ends came to 12 bases. Germline V lookup: CDR1 SGHAT, CDR2 FQNNGV. This CDR3 comprises 12 residues.

The chain recombines TRBV4-3 with TRBJ1-2; D ambiguous. CDR1 is LGHNA and CDR2 is YSLEER in the germline V gene. Trimming took 1 base from V and 1 from J, leaving 7 bases between them. CDR3 length: 14 amino acids. The CDR3 region is CASSQVADNYGYTF. In DNA, the CDR3 is TGCGCCAGCAGCCAAGTGGCAGATAACTATGGCTACACCTTC.

The V call is TRBV25-1, the J call TRBJ1-1; perhaps TRBD1 as D (6 bases). Germline CDR1 reads MGHDK; CDR2 reads SYGVNS. The CDR3 totals 13 residues. Trimming removed 6 bases from V and 1 base from J, with 9 bases in between. This chain's CDR3 is CASRTQGNTEAFF. DNA of the CDR3: TGTGCCAGCAGGACACAGGGGAACACTGAAGCTTTCTTT.

This chain joins TRBV7-2 and TRBJ2-4; D uncertain. Per germline, CDR1 SGHTA and CDR2 FQGNSA. Trimming cost V 0 bases and J 6 bases, with 9 bases left between them. The CDR3 has 14 residues. DNA of the CDR3: TGTGCCAGCAGCTTAGCGGTGGAAACAAACATTCAGTACTTC. Protein: CASSLAVETNIQYF.

The sample holds one count of this clone. This chain connects TRBV28 to TRBJ1-1, with D perhaps TRBD1 (6 bases). This CDR3 region has 13 residues. Germline V gene data show CDR1 as MDHEN and CDR2 as SYDVKM. V was shortened by 6 bases and J by 1 base, with 9 bases between the two germline ends. The CDR3 nucleotides are TGTGCCAGCAGAACGGGACAGAACACTGAAGCTTTCTTT. This gives the protein CASRTGQNTEAFF. Full variable domain (rest looked up from reference TRBV28 and TRBJ1-1): DVKVTQSSRYLVKRTGEKVFLECVQDMDHENMFWYRQDPGLGLRLIYFSYDVKMKEKGDIPEGYSVSREKKERFSLILESASTNQTSMYLCASRTGQNTEAFFGQGTRLTVV.

The chain recombines TRBV18 with TRBJ2-7, with TRBD2 identical over 8 bases. The CDR3 spans 15 residues. The germline V gene has CDR1 KGHSH and CDR2 LQKENI. J lost 3 bases, V lost 2 bases, and 6 bases had no gene match. The CDR3 sequence is CASSPTGLVFYEQYF. CDR3 sequence (DNA): TGTGCCAGCTCACCAACGGGACTAGTTTTCTACGAGCAGTACTTC.

The chain employs TRBV7-2 and TRBJ1-2; unclear D gene. Germline V lookup: CDR1 SGHTA, CDR2 FQGNSA. The CDR3 contains 12 residues. The germline V and J ends were trimmed by 3 bases and 8 bases, with 10 bases remaining between them. In DNA form, the CDR3 reads TGTGCCAGCAGCTTCGACGTAGGCGGCTACACCTTC. Its protein is CASSFDVGGYTF.

CDR3 region: CASSQEFGRGMQPQHF. As DNA, the CDR3 is TGTGCCAGCAGCCAAGAGTTCGGCAGGGGGATGCAGCCCCAGCATTTT. V gene TRBV4-2 combines with J gene TRBJ1-5, with TRBD1 matching 7 bases. With V trimmed by 0 bases and J by 7 bases, 9 bases remained unmatched. The germline V gene encodes CDR1 LGHNA and CDR2 YNFKEQ. This CDR3 has 16 residues.